This T cell receptor (beta chain) was sequenced in a study of identical twins. Findings and limits, study-wide: Partial confounding of zero-insertion analyses by invariant MAIT and iNKT cells was possible.

Trimming at V came to 0 bases and at J to 6 bases, leaving 0 bases not matched to a gene. The CDR3 is 13 amino acids. Germline values: CDR1 SQVTM, CDR2 ANQGSEA. Template switching (which added a universal primer site) was used, and cDNA carried unique molecular identifiers. TCRdb redid the calling of the 5' RACE reads with MiXCR, one entry per CDR3 protein. The sample lists about 240,000 distinct CDR3 sequences, 6% to 8.5% occurring once. This clonotype was counted ten times or more. The antigen is unknown. Another study also made use of these data, one on yellow fever vaccine responses in identical twins.

The sequencing sample was made of CD8+ T cells sorted from blood. The chain joins TRBV29-1 to TRBJ2-1; TRBD1 matches at 9 bases. The sequence derives from a woman in her late teens or twenties in good health. The chain's CDR3 is CSVEETGGNEQFF. The CDR3 nucleotides are TGCAGCGTTGAAGAGACAGGGGGCAATGAGCAGTTCTTC.